The rows below give T cell receptor beta chains drawn from one sample of a study of shared clonotypes between healthy human individuals. This table comes from immunoSEQ multiplex PCR, and its TCRdb copy is limited to in-frame clones, with some not included. The sample holds 450,000 to 600,000 clones; around 74% are singletons and the top ten take under 15%. Sequenced sample: PBMCs. Receptors were obtained from a woman in her thirties or forties in good health. Some clones in this sample may be carry-over from other donors' samples. CDR3s include the opening cysteine and the closing phenylalanine or tryptophan. The D gene is left open where the match is weak. Rows may omit the clone size; those that give it use once, few, many or a size class.

J gene: TRBJ1-4
V gene: TRBV9
clone size: -
CDR3 length: 15
D gene: TRBD1
CDR3 protein: CASSLQGGRYEKLFF
CDR3 DNA: TGTGCCAGCAGCCTCCAGGGGGGACGGTATGAAAAACTGTTTTTT

J gene: TRBJ2-5
V gene: TRBV7-2
clone size: -
CDR3 length: 16
D gene: TRBD1
CDR3 protein: CASSWGTGGKGETQYF
CDR3 DNA: TGTGCCAGCAGCTGGGGGACAGGGGGGAAAGGAGAGACCCAGTACTTC

J gene: TRBJ2-7
V gene: TRBV29-1
clone size: -
CDR3 length: 13
D gene: TRBD1
CDR3 protein: CSVEGGQVKGQYF
CDR3 DNA: TGCAGCGTTGAGGGCGGACAGGTCAAAGGGCAGTACTTC

J gene: TRBJ2-7
V gene: TRBV7-2
clone size: -
CDR3 length: 16
D gene: TRBD1
CDR3 protein: CASSLFRGTGAYEQYF
CDR3 DNA: TGTGCCAGCAGCTTATTCCGGGGGACAGGGGCCTACGAGCAGTACTTC

J gene: TRBJ1-2
V gene: TRBV20-1
clone size: -
CDR3 length: 11
D gene: -
CDR3 protein: CSAQGRSGYTF
CDR3 DNA: TGCAGCGCCCAGGGAAGGAGCGGCTACACCTTC

J gene: TRBJ1-5
V gene: TRBV28
clone size: -
CDR3 length: 14
D gene: TRBD1
CDR3 protein: CAIQKGAFYQPQHF
CDR3 DNA: TGTGCCATCCAGAAGGGGGCCTTTTATCAGCCCCAGCATTTT

J gene: TRBJ2-2
V gene: TRBV18
clone size: few
CDR3 length: 15
D gene: -
CDR3 protein: CASSPSLGAAGELFF
CDR3 DNA: TGTGCCAGCTCACCATCTCTGGGAGCGGCCGGGGAGCTGTTTTTT

J gene: TRBJ2-1
V gene: TRBV13
clone size: -
CDR3 length: 15
D gene: TRBD2
CDR3 protein: CASSSGTSGNNEQFF
CDR3 DNA: TGTGCCAGCAGCTCCGGGACTAGCGGAAACAATGAGCAGTTCTTC

J gene: TRBJ2-3
V gene: TRBV9
clone size: -
CDR3 length: 17
D gene: TRBD2
CDR3 protein: CASSSSSGSPSTDTQYF
CDR3 DNA: TGTGCCAGCAGCTCCTCGAGCGGGAGCCCTAGCACAGATACGCAGTATTTT

J gene: TRBJ2-1
V gene: TRBV28
clone size: -
CDR3 length: 17
D gene: TRBD1
CDR3 protein: CASSFPSGGSSYNEQFF
CDR3 DNA: TGTGCCAGCAGTTTTCCTTCAGGGGGAAGCTCCTACAATGAGCAGTTCTTC

J gene: TRBJ2-1
V gene: TRBV6-4
clone size: -
CDR3 length: 18
D gene: TRBD2
CDR3 protein: CASSDSRPNSASGKRQFF
CDR3 DNA: TGTGCCAGCAGTGACTCCCGGCCGAATTCAGCTAGCGGGAAAAGACAGTTCTTC

J gene: TRBJ2-1
V gene: TRBV18
clone size: once
CDR3 length: 17
D gene: TRBD2
CDR3 protein: CASSPPSGLAGGIEQFF
CDR3 DNA: TGTGCCAGCTCACCACCTTCAGGACTAGCGGGAGGTATTGAGCAGTTCTTC

J gene: TRBJ2-4
V gene: TRBV6-6
clone size: -
CDR3 length: 14
D gene: TRBD2
CDR3 protein: CASSYQREGRVQYF
CDR3 DNA: TGTGCCAGCAGTTACCAGCGGGAGGGCCGGGTTCAGTACTTC

J gene: TRBJ2-7
V gene: TRBV5-1
clone size: -
CDR3 length: 14
D gene: TRBD1
CDR3 protein: CATSLQGAFYEQYF
CDR3 DNA: TGCGCCACATCACTGCAGGGGGCGTTCTACGAGCAGTACTTC

J gene: TRBJ2-3
V gene: TRBV10-3
clone size: -
CDR3 length: 16
D gene: TRBD2
CDR3 protein: CATREHIAGDTDTQYF
CDR3 DNA: TGTGCCACCCGGGAGCATATAGCGGGAGACACAGATACGCAGTATTTT

J gene: TRBJ2-3
V gene: TRBV19
clone size: -
CDR3 length: 16
D gene: TRBD2
CDR3 protein: CASSPKRGSSTDTQYF
CDR3 DNA: TGTGCCAGTAGTCCAAAGCGGGGCTCTAGCACAGATACGCAGTATTTT

J gene: TRBJ2-5
V gene: TRBV2
clone size: -
CDR3 length: 15
D gene: -
CDR3 protein: CASQGSVLSQETQYF
CDR3 DNA: TGTGCCTCCCAGGGCAGCGTCCTCTCCCAAGAGACCCAGTACTTC

J gene: TRBJ2-1
V gene: TRBV5-1
clone size: -
CDR3 length: 18
D gene: TRBD2
CDR3 protein: CASSLDRLAEDSYNEQFF
CDR3 DNA: TGCGCCAGCAGCTTAGACCGACTAGCGGAAGACTCCTACAATGAGCAGTTCTTC

J gene: TRBJ2-7
V gene: TRBV21-1
clone size: -
CDR3 length: 14
D gene: -
CDR3 protein: CASTRGDSRYEQYF
CDR3 DNA: TGTGCCAGCACCCGGGGGGACAGTCGCTACGAGCAGTACTTC

J gene: TRBJ2-1
V gene: TRBV5-1
clone size: -
CDR3 length: 11
D gene: -
CDR3 protein: CASSLSGEQFF
CDR3 DNA: TGCGCCAGCAGCCTTAGCGGTGAGCAGTTCTTC

J gene: TRBJ2-1
V gene: TRBV7-6
clone size: -
CDR3 length: 15
D gene: -
CDR3 protein: CASSLVDGNNNEQFF
CDR3 DNA: TGTGCCAGCAGCTTAGTTGACGGGAATAACAATGAGCAGTTCTTC

J gene: TRBJ2-2
V gene: TRBV5-1
clone size: -
CDR3 length: 15
D gene: -
CDR3 protein: CASSQRGDRTGELFF
CDR3 DNA: TGCGCCAGCAGCCAAAGGGGTGATAGGACCGGGGAGCTGTTTTTT

J gene: TRBJ2-2
V gene: TRBV27
clone size: -
CDR3 length: 15
D gene: TRBD1
CDR3 protein: CASSLLDRGGGELFF
CDR3 DNA: TGTGCCAGCAGTTTATTGGACAGGGGGGGCGGGGAGCTGTTTTTT

J gene: TRBJ2-3
V gene: TRBV7-3
clone size: few
CDR3 length: 22
D gene: -
CDR3 protein: CASSLRGGLASVARSGTDTQYF
CDR3 DNA: TGTGCCAGCAGCTTAAGAGGGGGGTTAGCCTCAGTCGCCCGCAGCGGCACAGATACGCAGTATTTT

J gene: TRBJ1-2
V gene: TRBV7-2
clone size: -
CDR3 length: 14
D gene: -
CDR3 protein: CASMLYQGNYGYTF
CDR3 DNA: TGTGCCAGCATGCTCTATCAGGGTAACTATGGCTACACCTTC

J gene: TRBJ1-2
V gene: TRBV28
clone size: -
CDR3 length: 15
D gene: -
CDR3 protein: CASSFVGGFDYGYTF
CDR3 DNA: TGTGCCAGCAGTTTCGTCGGGGGATTTGACTATGGCTACACCTTC

J gene: TRBJ2-1
V gene: TRBV7-2
clone size: -
CDR3 length: 11
D gene: -
CDR3 protein: CASSLVDEQFF
CDR3 DNA: TGTGCCAGCAGCTTAGTTGATGAGCAGTTCTTC

J gene: TRBJ2-1
V gene: TRBV5-6
clone size: -
CDR3 length: 15
D gene: -
CDR3 protein: CASSLRSGSYNEQFF
CDR3 DNA: TGTGCCAGCAGCTTACGGAGCGGCTCATACAATGAGCAGTTCTTC

J gene: TRBJ2-5
V gene: TRBV28
clone size: -
CDR3 length: 15
D gene: TRBD2
CDR3 protein: CASSPPGLAPGSQYF
CDR3 DNA: TGTGCCAGCAGTCCTCCGGGACTAGCTCCCGGGTCCCAGTACTTC

J gene: TRBJ2-7
V gene: TRBV6-8
clone size: -
CDR3 length: 15
D gene: -
CDR3 protein: CASSYRTTGIYEQYF
CDR3 DNA: TGTGCCAGCAGTTACAGGACAACGGGGATCTACGAGCAGTACTTC

J gene: TRBJ2-1
V gene: TRBV5-1
clone size: -
CDR3 length: 14
D gene: -
CDR3 protein: CASSLGDLIHEQFF
CDR3 DNA: TGCGCCAGCAGCTTGGGGGACCTTATCCATGAGCAGTTCTTC

J gene: TRBJ2-3
V gene: TRBV4-1
clone size: -
CDR3 length: 20
D gene: TRBD2
CDR3 protein: CASSQLGLAGGLVGTDTQYF
CDR3 DNA: TGCGCCAGCAGCCAACTGGGACTAGCGGGAGGTCTAGTTGGCACAGATACGCAGTATTTT

J gene: TRBJ1-4
V gene: TRBV11-2
clone size: -
CDR3 length: 14
D gene: -
CDR3 protein: CASSPQPAGEKLFF
CDR3 DNA: TGTGCCAGCAGCCCCCAACCGGCGGGGGAAAAACTGTTTTTT

J gene: TRBJ1-1
V gene: TRBV5-5
clone size: -
CDR3 length: 15
D gene: TRBD1
CDR3 protein: CASSLAGQGGPEAFF
CDR3 DNA: TGTGCCAGCAGCTTGGCGGGGCAGGGGGGACCTGAAGCTTTCTTT

J gene: TRBJ2-7
V gene: TRBV9
clone size: -
CDR3 length: 15
D gene: -
CDR3 protein: CASSVGGGTTYEQYF
CDR3 DNA: TGTGCCAGCAGCGTAGGGGGCGGGACAACCTACGAGCAGTACTTC

J gene: TRBJ2-1
V gene: TRBV29-1
clone size: -
CDR3 length: 13
D gene: TRBD2
CDR3 protein: CSVTRGGSNEQFF
CDR3 DNA: TGCAGCGTTACCAGAGGCGGGAGCAATGAGCAGTTCTTC

J gene: TRBJ2-2
V gene: TRBV5-4
clone size: many
CDR3 length: 13
D gene: -
CDR3 protein: CASRGANTGELFF
CDR3 DNA: TGTGCCAGCCGGGGAGCGAACACCGGGGAGCTGTTTTTT

J gene: TRBJ2-6
V gene: TRBV4-2
clone size: -
CDR3 length: 18
D gene: -
CDR3 protein: CASSLSGTVSSGANVLTF
CDR3 DNA: TGTGCCAGCAGCCTCTCTGGGACGGTTAGCTCTGGGGCCAACGTCCTGACTTTC

J gene: TRBJ1-2
V gene: TRBV28
clone size: -
CDR3 length: 13
D gene: -
CDR3 protein: CASRYGGNYGYTF
CDR3 DNA: TGTGCCAGCAGGTACGGAGGGAACTATGGCTACACCTTC

J gene: TRBJ1-5
V gene: TRBV28
clone size: -
CDR3 length: 16
D gene: -
CDR3 protein: CASSQVGGQYDQPQHF
CDR3 DNA: TGTGCCAGTAGTCAGGTGGGCGGACAGTACGATCAGCCCCAGCATTTT

J gene: TRBJ2-7
V gene: TRBV14
clone size: -
CDR3 length: 15
D gene: TRBD2
CDR3 protein: CASSLLGREAYEQYF
CDR3 DNA: TGTGCCAGCAGCCTCCTGGGCCGGGAGGCCTACGAGCAGTACTTC

J gene: TRBJ2-7
V gene: TRBV27
clone size: once
CDR3 length: 14
D gene: -
CDR3 protein: CASSLRGHVYEQYF
CDR3 DNA: TGTGCCAGCAGTTTACGGGGACATGTCTACGAGCAGTACTTC

J gene: TRBJ2-6
V gene: TRBV10-2
clone size: -
CDR3 length: 16
D gene: -
CDR3 protein: CASSDPSSSGANVLTF
CDR3 DNA: TGCGCCAGCAGTGACCCGAGCAGCTCTGGGGCCAACGTCCTGACTTTC

J gene: TRBJ2-1
V gene: TRBV4-3
clone size: -
CDR3 length: 19
D gene: TRBD2
CDR3 protein: CASSQGRTSGRALLYEQFF
CDR3 DNA: TGCGCCAGCAGCCAAGGCCGGACTAGCGGGAGGGCCCTCTTATATGAGCAGTTCTTC

J gene: TRBJ2-1
V gene: TRBV27
clone size: -
CDR3 length: 15
D gene: TRBD2
CDR3 protein: CASTITSGRVDEQFF
CDR3 DNA: TGTGCCAGCACCATAACTAGCGGGAGGGTCGATGAGCAGTTCTTC

J gene: TRBJ1-1
V gene: TRBV14
clone size: -
CDR3 length: 16
D gene: -
CDR3 protein: CASSQDLIAPVTEAFF
CDR3 DNA: TGTGCCAGCAGCCAAGATCTAATAGCGCCGGTCACTGAAGCTTTCTTT

J gene: TRBJ2-7
V gene: TRBV29-1
clone size: -
CDR3 length: 13
D gene: TRBD2
CDR3 protein: CSVRTSGAGEQYF
CDR3 DNA: TGCAGCGTGCGGACTAGCGGGGCGGGCGAGCAGTACTTC

J gene: TRBJ1-2
V gene: TRBV4-2
clone size: -
CDR3 length: 15
D gene: -
CDR3 protein: CASSQEKEQGGGYTF
CDR3 DNA: TGTGCCAGCAGCCAAGAGAAGGAACAGGGAGGAGGCTACACCTTC

J gene: TRBJ2-1
V gene: TRBV28
clone size: -
CDR3 length: 18
D gene: TRBD2
CDR3 protein: CASSLGWEGLLSRNEQFF
CDR3 DNA: TGTGCCAGCAGTTTGGGTTGGGAGGGCCTCTTAAGTCGAAATGAGCAGTTCTTC

J gene: TRBJ2-7
V gene: TRBV9
clone size: -
CDR3 length: 15
D gene: -
CDR3 protein: CASSVGEGLVYEQYF
CDR3 DNA: TGTGCCAGCAGCGTAGGGGAAGGGCTGGTATACGAGCAGTACTTC

J gene: TRBJ1-1
V gene: TRBV11-2
clone size: -
CDR3 length: 15
D gene: TRBD1
CDR3 protein: CASSPTGQTNTEAFF
CDR3 DNA: TGTGCCAGCAGCCCGACGGGACAGACAAACACTGAAGCTTTCTTT

J gene: TRBJ2-7
V gene: TRBV6-4
clone size: -
CDR3 length: 13
D gene: -
CDR3 protein: CASSLGGSYEQYF
CDR3 DNA: TGTGCCAGCAGTTTAGGCGGCTCCTACGAGCAGTACTTC

J gene: TRBJ1-2
V gene: TRBV5-4
clone size: -
CDR3 length: 15
D gene: -
CDR3 protein: CASSVNSEANYSYTF
CDR3 DNA: TGTGCCAGCAGCGTAAACAGTGAAGCTAACTATAGCTACACCTTC

J gene: TRBJ1-4
V gene: TRBV28
clone size: -
CDR3 length: 15
D gene: -
CDR3 protein: CARVAQYPTNEKLFF
CDR3 DNA: TGTGCCAGGGTCGCACAGTATCCAACTAATGAAAAACTGTTTTTT

J gene: TRBJ2-5
V gene: TRBV5-1
clone size: -
CDR3 length: 13
D gene: TRBD1
CDR3 protein: CASRGTGLETQYF
CDR3 DNA: TGCGCCAGCAGGGGGACAGGGTTGGAGACCCAGTACTTC

J gene: TRBJ1-5
V gene: TRBV19
clone size: once
CDR3 length: 18
D gene: TRBD1
CDR3 protein: CASSPLLGTGLMGQPQHF
CDR3 DNA: TGTGCCAGTAGTCCCCTTCTCGGGACAGGGCTGATGGGTCAGCCCCAGCATTTT

J gene: TRBJ2-3
V gene: TRBV28
clone size: few
CDR3 length: 14
D gene: -
CDR3 protein: CASSPRRDLDTQYF
CDR3 DNA: TGTGCCAGCAGTCCCCGGCGGGACCTAGATACGCAGTATTTT

J gene: TRBJ2-3
V gene: TRBV7-3
clone size: -
CDR3 length: 20
D gene: TRBD1
CDR3 protein: CASSLSSGTGYFYSTDTQYF
CDR3 DNA: TGTGCCAGCAGCTTATCCTCCGGGACAGGGTATTTTTATAGCACAGATACGCAGTATTTT